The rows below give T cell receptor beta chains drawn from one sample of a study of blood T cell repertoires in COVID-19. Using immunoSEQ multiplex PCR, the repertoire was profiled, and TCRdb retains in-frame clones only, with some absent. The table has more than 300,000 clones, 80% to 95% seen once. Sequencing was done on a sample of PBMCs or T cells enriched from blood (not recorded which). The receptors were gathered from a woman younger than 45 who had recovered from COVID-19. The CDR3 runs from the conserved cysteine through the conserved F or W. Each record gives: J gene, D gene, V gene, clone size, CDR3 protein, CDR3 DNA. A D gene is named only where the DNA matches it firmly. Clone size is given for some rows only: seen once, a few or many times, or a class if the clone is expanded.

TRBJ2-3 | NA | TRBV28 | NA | CASSLAQRATDTQYF | TGTGCCAGCAGTTTAGCCCAGCGGGCCACAGATACGCAGTATTTT
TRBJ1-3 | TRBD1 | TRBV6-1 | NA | CASSETGGGNTIYF | TGTGCCAGCAGTGAGACAGGGGGTGGAAACACCATATATTTT
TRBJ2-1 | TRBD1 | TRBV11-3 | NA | CASSARQGYNEQFF | TGTGCCAGCAGCGCCCGACAGGGCTACAATGAGCAGTTCTTC
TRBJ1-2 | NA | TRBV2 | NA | CASRGTGPLTSFTF | TGTGCCAGCAGAGGTACAGGGCCCCTCACCTCGTTCACCTTC
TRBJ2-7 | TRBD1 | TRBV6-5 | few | CASSYSRTGGSYEQYF | TGTGCCAGCAGTTACTCAAGGACAGGGGGGTCCTACGAGCAGTACTTC
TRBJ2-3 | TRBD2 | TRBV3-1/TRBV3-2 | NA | CASSPGTSGRATQYF | TGTGCCAGCAGCCCCGGGACTAGCGGGAGGGCTACGCAGTATTTT
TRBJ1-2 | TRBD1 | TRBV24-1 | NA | CATSEGTAYGYTF | TGTGCCACCAGTGAGGGGACAGCCTATGGCTACACCTTC
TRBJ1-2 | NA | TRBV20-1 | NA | CSVLTVQGYTF | TGCAGTGTCCTTACCGTTCAGGGCTACACCTTC
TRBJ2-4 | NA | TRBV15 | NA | CATSREQGKNIQYF | TGTGCCACCAGCAGAGAACAGGGCAAAAACATTCAGTACTTC
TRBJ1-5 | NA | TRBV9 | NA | CASSVGHNQPQHF | TGTGCCAGCAGTGTGGGACATAATCAGCCCCAGCATTTT
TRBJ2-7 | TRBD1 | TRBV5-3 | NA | CARSLGYRGSYEQYF | TGTGCCAGAAGCTTGGGGTACAGGGGATCCTACGAGCAGTACTTC
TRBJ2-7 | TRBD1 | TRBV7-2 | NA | CASSPRQGSYEQYF | TGTGCCAGCAGCCCCAGACAGGGGAGCTACGAGCAGTACTTC
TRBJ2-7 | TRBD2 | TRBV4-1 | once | CASSQGPLAGTYEQYF | TGCGCCAGCAGCCAGGGTCCACTAGCGGGAACCTACGAGCAGTACTTC
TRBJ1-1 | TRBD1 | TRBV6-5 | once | CASSQGAGTEAFF | TGTGCCAGCAGTCAGGGGGCAGGCACTGAAGCTTTCTTT
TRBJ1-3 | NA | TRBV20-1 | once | CSASRRALHSGNTIYF | TGCAGTGCTAGTAGGAGGGCCCTGCACTCTGGAAACACCATATATTTT
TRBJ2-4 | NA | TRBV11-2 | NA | CASSRKNIQYF | TGTGCCAGCAGCCGGAAAAACATTCAGTACTTC
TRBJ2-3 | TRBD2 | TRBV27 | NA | CASSFGSGTSGAGTASTDTQYF | TGTGCCAGCAGTTTCGGATCCGGGACTAGCGGGGCGGGGACGGCTAGCACAGATACGCAGTATTTT
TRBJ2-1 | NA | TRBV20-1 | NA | CSATIAAEQFF | TGCAGTGCTACAATAGCAGCTGAGCAGTTCTTC
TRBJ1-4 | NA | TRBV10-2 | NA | CATLMAGGEKLFF | TGCGCCACTCTAATGGCGGGAGGAGAAAAACTGTTTTTT
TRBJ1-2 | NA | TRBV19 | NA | CASHSVLGGYTF | TGTGCCAGTCATAGCGTGCTGGGTGGCTACACCTTC
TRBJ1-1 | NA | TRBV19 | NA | CASSQDIRTEAFF | TGTGCCAGTAGTCAGGACATAAGGACTGAAGCTTTCTTT
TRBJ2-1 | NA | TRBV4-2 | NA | CASSLDGTFINNEQFF | TGTGCCAGCAGCCTAGATGGGACATTTATTAACAATGAGCAGTTCTTC
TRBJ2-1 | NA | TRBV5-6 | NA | CASSLPTYNEQFF | TGTGCCAGCAGCTTGCCTACCTACAATGAGCAGTTCTTC
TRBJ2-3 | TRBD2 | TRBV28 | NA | CASSFPTSGSFDTQYF | TGTGCCAGCAGTTTTCCGACTAGCGGGAGTTTCGATACGCAGTATTTT
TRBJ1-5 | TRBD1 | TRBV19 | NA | CASSIGGTGRNQPQHF | TGTGCCAGTAGTATTGGGGGGACAGGTCGCAATCAGCCCCAGCATTTT
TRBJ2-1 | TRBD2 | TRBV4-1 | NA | CASSQTSDSYNEQFF | TGCGCCAGCAGCCAAACTAGCGATTCTTACAATGAGCAGTTCTTC
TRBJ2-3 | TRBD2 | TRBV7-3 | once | CASSPGLAGAKDTQYF | TGTGCCAGCAGCCCGGGACTAGCGGGAGCGAAAGATACGCAGTATTTT
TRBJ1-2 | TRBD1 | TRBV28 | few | CASRPPGQGIYGYTF | TGTGCCAGCAGGCCACCGGGACAGGGTATTTATGGCTACACCTTC
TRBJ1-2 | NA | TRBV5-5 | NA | CASSLDSRGYGYTF | TGTGCCAGCAGCTTAGATAGCAGGGGTTATGGCTACACCTTC
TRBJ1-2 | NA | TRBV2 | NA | CASRDNLRILGYGYTF | TGTGCCAGCAGAGATAACCTCAGGATCTTAGGCTATGGCTACACCTTC
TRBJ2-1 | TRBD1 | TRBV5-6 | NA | CASSLEGQGYEQFF | TGTGCCAGCAGCTTGGAAGGACAGGGGTATGAGCAGTTCTTC
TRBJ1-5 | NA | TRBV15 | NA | CATSRDTQRQPQHF | TGTGCCACCAGCAGAGATACCCAACGGCAGCCCCAGCATTTT
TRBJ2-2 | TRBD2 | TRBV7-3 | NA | CASSLWGGTMLFF | TGTGCCAGCAGCTTATGGGGGGGAACGATGCTGTTTTTT
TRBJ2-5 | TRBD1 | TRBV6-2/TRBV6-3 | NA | CASSRNPGQGKETQYF | TGTGCCAGCAGTCGTAACCCGGGACAGGGGAAAGAGACCCAGTACTTC
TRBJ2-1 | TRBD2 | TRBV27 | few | CASSLSGSNEQFF | TGTGCCAGCAGTCTTAGCGGGAGTAATGAGCAGTTCTTC
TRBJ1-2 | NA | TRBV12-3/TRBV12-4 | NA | CASSQGNGYTF | TGTGCCAGCAGCCAGGGCAATGGCTACACCTTC
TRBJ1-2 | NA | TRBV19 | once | CASSGASGYTF | TGTGCCAGTAGTGGGGCGAGTGGCTACACCTTC
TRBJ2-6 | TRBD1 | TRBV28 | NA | CATTRGTGGSGANVLTF | TGTGCCACCACCCGGGGGACAGGAGGCTCTGGGGCCAACGTCCTGACTTTC
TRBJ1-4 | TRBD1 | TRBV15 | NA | CATSRLGTGEEKLFF | TGTGCCACCAGCAGGTTGGGGACAGGGGAGGAAAAACTGTTTTTT
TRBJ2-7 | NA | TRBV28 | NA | CASSFRGPRSYEQYF | TGTGCCAGCAGTTTCAGGGGTCCCCGCTCCTACGAGCAGTACTTC
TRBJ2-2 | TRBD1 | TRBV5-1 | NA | CASSLIQGTGELFF | TGCGCCAGCAGCTTGATACAGGGGACCGGGGAGCTGTTTTTT
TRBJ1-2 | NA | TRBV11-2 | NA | CASSPVAGNYGYTF | TGTGCCAGCAGCCCTGTGGCGGGAAACTATGGCTACACCTTC
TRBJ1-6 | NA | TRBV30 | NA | CAWQPGHLNSPLHF | TGTGCCTGGCAGCCGGGACACTTAAATTCACCCCTCCACTTT
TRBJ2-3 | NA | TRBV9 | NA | CASSVRGERHTTDTQYF | TGTGCCAGCAGCGTGCGGGGCGAGCGTCATACCACAGATACGCAGTATTTT
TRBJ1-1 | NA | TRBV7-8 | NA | CASSLVGDTRTEAFF | TGTGCCAGCAGCTTAGTAGGGGACACGAGGACTGAAGCTTTCTTT
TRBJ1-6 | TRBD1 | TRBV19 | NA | CARTGTGVQKEDSPLHF | TGTGCCAGAACCGGGACAGGGGTTCAGAAGGAGGATTCACCCCTCCACTTT
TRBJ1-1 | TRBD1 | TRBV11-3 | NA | CASSPSDRVQAFF | TGTGCCAGCAGCCCATCGGACAGGGTCCAAGCTTTCTTT
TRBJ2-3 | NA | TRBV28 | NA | CASSLGPDTQYF | TGTGCCAGCAGCCTCGGTCCAGATACGCAGTATTTT
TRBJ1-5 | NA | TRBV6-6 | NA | CASTGRTGPVSQPQHF | TGTGCCAGCACCGGACGGACTGGGCCCGTTAGTCAGCCCCAGCATTTT
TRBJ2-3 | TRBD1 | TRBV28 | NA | CASTSGQGGSTDTQYF | TGTGCCAGCACCTCAGGACAGGGCGGTAGCACAGATACGCAGTATTTT
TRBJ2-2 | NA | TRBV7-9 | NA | CASRSREAGELFF | TGTGCCAGCAGGTCCAGGGAGGCCGGGGAGCTGTTTTTT
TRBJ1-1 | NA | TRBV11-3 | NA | CASSLIGSTEAFF | TGTGCCAGCAGCTTAATCGGGAGCACTGAAGCTTTCTTT
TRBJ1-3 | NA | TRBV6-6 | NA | CASSAGGGSGNTIYF | TGTGCCAGCAGCGCCGGGGGGGGATCTGGAAACACCATATATTTT
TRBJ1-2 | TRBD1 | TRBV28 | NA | CASRRQGALLMGYTF | TGTGCCAGCAGAAGACAGGGGGCTCTACTTATGGGCTACACCTTC
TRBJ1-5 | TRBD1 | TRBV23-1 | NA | CASSGQVLNQPQHF | TGCGCCAGCAGCGGACAGGTCCTAAATCAGCCCCAGCATTTT